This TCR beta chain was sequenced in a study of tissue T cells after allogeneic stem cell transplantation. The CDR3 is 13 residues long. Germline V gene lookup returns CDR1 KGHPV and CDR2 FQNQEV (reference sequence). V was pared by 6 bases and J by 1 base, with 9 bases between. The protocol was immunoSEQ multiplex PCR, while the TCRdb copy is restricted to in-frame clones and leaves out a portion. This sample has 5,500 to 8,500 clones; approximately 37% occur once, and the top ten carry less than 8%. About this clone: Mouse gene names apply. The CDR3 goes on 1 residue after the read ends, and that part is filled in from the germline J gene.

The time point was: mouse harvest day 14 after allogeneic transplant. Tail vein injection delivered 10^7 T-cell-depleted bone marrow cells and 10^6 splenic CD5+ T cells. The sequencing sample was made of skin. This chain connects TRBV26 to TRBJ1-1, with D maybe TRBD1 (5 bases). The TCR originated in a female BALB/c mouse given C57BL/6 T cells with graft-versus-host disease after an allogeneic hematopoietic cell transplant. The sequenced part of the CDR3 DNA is TGTGCCAGCAGCCTGGACAAAAACACAGAAGTCTTC. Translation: CASSLDKNTEVF. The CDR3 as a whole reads CASSLDKNTEVFF.